This record covers a single T cell receptor (beta chain). This sample is part of a study of OX40 agonist ivuxolimab in advanced cancers. Study-wide background: Patients received ivuxolimab, an agonistic anti-OX40 (CD134) antibody. Head and neck, renal cell, melanoma or hepatocellular carcinoma were the cancers that dose-escalation patients had.

The CDR3 runs 13 residues. CDR1 and CDR2 from the germline V gene are SQVTM and ANQGSEA. Trimming stripped 6 bases from V and 0 bases from J, with 11 bases between. It was autoimmune disease history or systemic immunosuppression that excluded patients. The data were produced by immunoSEQ multiplex PCR, yet TCRdb's version contains in-frame clones alone and is incomplete. Of 25,000 to 30,000 clones in the sample, around 80% were seen once. This TCR came from an adult with an advanced solid tumor such as melanoma, head and neck, liver or kidney cancer. The input for sequencing was CD4+ or CD8+ T cells sorted from blood, taken in a trial of the OX40 agonist ivuxolimab. The V call is TRBV29-1, the J call TRBJ1-1; D is undetermined. The CDR3 is CSVAGPLNTEAFF. The CDR3 DNA follows: TGCAGCGTCGCCGGGCCCCTGAACACTGAAGCTTTCTTT.